This T cell receptor beta chain stems from a study of blood T cell repertoires in COVID-19. Study at large: The study drew acute and convalescent COVID-19 samples from the United States, Italy and Spain.

Participant-given clinical history determined each cohort assignment. TCRdb's table, derived via immunoSEQ multiplex PCR, lists solely in-frame clones and lacks some. The sample includes some 190,000 clones, roughly 84% of them seen just once. This clonotype was sampled from a woman aged 25 to 39 who had been exposed to COVID-19. The sample was PBMCs or T cells enriched from blood (not recorded which).

Here the CDR3 reads CASSRGDRTGTDTQYF. In DNA form, the CDR3 reads TGTGCCAGCAGCCGAGGAGATAGGACAGGCACAGATACGCAGTATTTT. The chain links TRBV7-9 to TRBJ2-3; TRBD1 is a possible D gene (6 bases). This CDR3 has 16 residues. Deletions cut 5 bases from V and 1 base from J, with 16 bases between. Germline CDR1 is SEHNR and CDR2 is FQNEAQ (reference sequence).